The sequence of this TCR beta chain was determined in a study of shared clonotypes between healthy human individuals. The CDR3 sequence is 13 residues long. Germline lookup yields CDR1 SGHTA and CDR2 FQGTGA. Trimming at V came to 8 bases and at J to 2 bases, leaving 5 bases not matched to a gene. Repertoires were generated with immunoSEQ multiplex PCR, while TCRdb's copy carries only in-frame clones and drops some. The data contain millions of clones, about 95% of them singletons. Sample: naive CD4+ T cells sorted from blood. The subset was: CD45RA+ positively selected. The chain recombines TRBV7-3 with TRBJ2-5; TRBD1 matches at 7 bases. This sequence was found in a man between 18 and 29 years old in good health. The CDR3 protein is CASSQGSQETQYF. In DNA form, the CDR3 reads TGTGCCAGCTCACAGGGGTCGCAAGAGACCCAGTACTTC. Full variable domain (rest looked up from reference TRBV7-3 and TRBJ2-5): GAGVSQTPSNKVTEKGKYVELRCDPISGHTALYWYRQSLGQGPEFLIYFQGTGAADDSGLPNDRFFAVRPEGSVSTLKIQRTERGDSAVYLCASSQGSQETQYFGPGTRLLVL.